This TCR beta chain came from a study of cytomegalovirus exposure and HLA in healthy donors. Whole-study findings and limits: Most CMV-associated TCR beta chains appeared HLA-restricted in a later analysis. At a 0.05 false discovery rate, a later analysis found about 17,000 TCR beta sequences to be associated with HLA alleles. Judged likely to be a sequencing artifact was a cluster of highly shared sequence variants.

About this clone: Its specificity is unknown.

It was with 60 Vbeta and 13 Jbeta primers that the PCR ran. The assay was immunoSEQ multiplex PCR, and TCRdb's table has in-frame clones only and misses some. The sample lists fewer than 200,000 clones, approximately 82% occurring once. The receptor's source is a girl aged 2 to 10 in good health and CMV-seropositive. Sequenced: PBMCs.

The CDR3 is CATSREPAYEQYF. In nucleotides, the CDR3 is TGTGCCACCAGCAGAGAGCCGGCCTACGAGCAGTACTTC. The chain carries TRBV15 and TRBJ2-7; D unclear. From germline, CDR1 is LNHNV and CDR2 YYDKDF (reference sequence). Trimming cost V 0 bases and J 2 bases, with 5 bases left between them. This CDR3 has 13 residues. The full variable domain, its missing parts supplied by reference TRBV15 and TRBJ2-7, is DAMVIQNPRYQVTQFGKPVTLSCSQTLNHNVMYWYQQKSSQAPKLLFHYYDKDFNNEADTPDNFQSRRPNTSFCFLDIRSPGLGDTAMYLCATSREPAYEQYFGPGTRLTVT.